This T cell receptor (beta chain) was sequenced in a study of T cells in Graves' hyperthyroidism and ophthalmopathy. Exclusions: uncontrolled infection, other autoimmune disease, pregnancy, lactation. Clinical symptoms, serum thyroxine, TRAb, thyroid ultrasound and orbital computed tomography informed diagnoses. TCR beta CDR3 sequences were amplified from RNA transcripts. Primed by the HTBI set, a first-round RT-PCR was run on the TCR CDR3. One entry per CDR3 protein, called by TCRdb with MiXCR from the multiplex PCR reads. The sample holds about 660,000 distinct CDR3 sequences, about 45% seen once. This clonotype was counted many times. The sequenced material came from peripheral blood or thyroid tissue (not recorded which). This receptor was taken from an adult man with Graves' disease, either hyperthyroidism or ophthalmopathy (not recorded which).

The CDR3 nucleotides are TGTGCCAGCAGTGTAGGGGTTTCTGAAGCTTTCTTT. As protein: CASSVGVSEAFF. V is TRBV2 and J is TRBJ1-1, with D maybe TRBD1 (5 bases). The germline CDR1 and CDR2 sequences are SNHLY and FYNNEI. The CDR3 has 12 amino acids. V lost 4 bases and J 6 bases, leaving 9 bases between the germline ends.